This T cell receptor (beta chain) was recorded in a study of T cells in Graves' hyperthyroidism and ophthalmopathy. To note about this clonotype: Sequence at one end of the junction differs from germline and may be a read error.

TCR beta CDR3 region amplification was performed from RNA transcripts. First-round RT-PCR targeting the TCR CDR3 was performed with the HTBI primer set. TCRdb analysed the multiplex PCR reads with MiXCR anew, one entry per CDR3 protein. The data contain hundreds of thousands of distinct CDR3 sequences, approximately 40% of them singletons. On the basis of clinical symptoms, serum thyroxine and TRAb, thyroid ultrasound and orbital computed tomography, diagnoses were made. The CDR3 covers 15 residues. CDR1 MGHRA and CDR2 YSYEKL come from the germline V gene. This TCR derives from a man between 18 and 29 years old with Graves' hyperthyroidism. The rearrangement joins TRBV4-1 to TRBJ1-1, with 9 bases identical to TRBD1. The sequencing input was blood. The CDR3 spells CASSHGQGMNTGAFF. As DNA, the CDR3 is TGCGCCAGCAGCCATGGACAGGGGATGAACACTGGAGCTTTCTTT.